This T cell receptor beta chain originates from a study of blood T cell repertoires in COVID-19. Clones were read by immunoSEQ multiplex PCR, and TCRdb kept only the in-frame ones, dropping some. The profile covers 150,000 to 200,000 clones, with about 91% appearing a single time and more than 1.5% taken by the ten largest. CDR3 size: 14 residues. Trimming left V 3 bases short and J 1 base short, with 12 bases between. Germline V gene lookup returns CDR1 DFQATT and CDR2 SNEGSKA (reference sequence). Material for sequencing was peripheral blood. The clonotype was recovered from a woman aged 50 to 60 with acute or convalescent COVID-19. The chain is built from TRBV20-1 and TRBJ1-2; no definite D call. For the CDR3, the DNA is TGCAGTGCTAGTGTCAACAGATTTAACTATGGCTACACCTTC. Translating it yields CSASVNRFNYGYTF.